The text below deals with one TCR beta chain. Antigen: not known. This record belongs to a study of T cell responses to AZD1222 COVID-19 vaccine. The V segment lost 1 base and the J segment 8 bases; nucleotides outside the gene matches: 4. The CDR3 contains 15 residues. Germline V lookup: CDR1 KGHSH, CDR2 LQKENI. Whole-study findings and limits: Unmutated variant regions are reportedly the target of nearly half of TCRs that are spike-specific. A rise in Spike-specific TCR breadth and depth followed two AZD1222 doses. There were mostly white British donors and more females than males, and clonal diversity was possibly underestimated.

The repertoire was sequenced with immunoSEQ multiplex PCR; TCRdb's copy has only in-frame clones and lacks some. Here the sample spans about 86,000 clones, 78% being singletons. The sequenced sample was peripheral blood, obtained on day 0 of AZD1222 vaccination. This receptor was identified in an adult in good health. The rearrangement joins TRBV18 to TRBJ1-6; 8 positions agree with TRBD1. CDR3 in DNA: TGTGCCAGCTCACCACTCCCAGGGGGCGATTCACCCCTCCACTTT. Its translation is CASSPLPGGDSPLHF. Full variable domain (remainder filled in from reference TRBV18 and TRBJ1-6): NAGVMQNPRHLVRRRGQEARLRCSPMKGHSHVYWYRQLPEEGLKFMVYLQKENIIDESGMPKERFSAEFPKEGPSILRIQQVVRGDSAAYFCASSPLPGGDSPLHFGNGTRLTVT.